The 28 T cell receptor beta chains listed next were all sequenced from one sample in a study of blood T cell repertoires in COVID-19. Using immunoSEQ multiplex PCR, the repertoire was profiled, and TCRdb retains in-frame clones only, with some absent. The sample lists tens of thousands of clones, around 86% seen once, with roughly 15% in the top ten. Sequencing was performed on peripheral blood. The receptors originated from a human donor in a cohort sampled during active COVID-19.

This clone was seen just once. This sequence joins TRBV19 and TRBJ1-4; no definite D call. Germline CDR1 LNHDA, CDR2 SQIVND (reference sequence). The CDR3 covers 10 residues. Trimming stripped 11 bases from V and 8 bases from J, with 9 bases between. CDR3 protein: CAFSGEKLFF. CDR3 coding DNA: TGTGCCTTCTCCGGGGAAAAACTGTTTTTT.

The genes are TRBV7-2 and TRBJ2-3; 12 nucleotides match TRBD2. Per the germline V gene, CDR1 is SGHTA and CDR2 is FQGNSA. The CDR3 covers 15 residues. The V gene end was trimmed by 5 bases and the J gene end by 5 bases; junction bases not matched to a gene: 5. CDR3 DNA sequence: TGTGCCAGCAGCCCTAGCGGGGGGGCGGGAGATACGCAGTATTTT. It yields the protein CASSPSGGAGDTQYF.

V usage is TRBV5-5 and J usage is TRBJ2-7; 9 bases align to TRBD2. The CDR3 contains 15 residues. V lost 3 bases and J lost 4; bases outside the gene matches: 8. Germline CDR1 reads SGHKS; CDR2 reads YYEKEE (reference sequence). The CDR3 loop reads CASSYGVAGAYEQYF. In DNA, the CDR3 is TGTGCCAGCAGCTACGGAGTAGCGGGAGCGTACGAGCAGTACTTC.

The count of this clone is one. This chain joins TRBV2 and TRBJ2-7; 12 positions agree with TRBD1. V was pared by 3 bases and J by 4 bases, with 4 bases of the junction left unmatched. The CDR3 contains 15 residues. Germline CDR1 and CDR2: SNHLY and FYNNEI. The CDR3 DNA reads TGTGCCAGCAGTGACGGGACAGGGGGCCTATACGAGCAGTACTTC. It encodes CASSDGTGGLYEQYF.

The chain couples TRBV4-2 to TRBJ2-7; 11 nucleotides align to TRBD1. Germline values: CDR1 LGHNA, CDR2 YNFKEQ. The CDR3 has 16 residues. With V trimmed by 0 bases and J by 4 bases, 5 bases remained unmatched. CDR3 loop: CASSQEKDRGRYEQYF. In DNA form, the CDR3 reads TGTGCCAGCAGCCAAGAAAAGGACAGGGGGCGGTACGAGCAGTACTTC.

The chain couples TRBV24-1 to TRBJ2-5; possibly TRBD1 for D (6 bases). V dropped 3 bases and J dropped 5 bases, with 15 bases sitting between them. The germline gives CDR1 KGHDR, CDR2 SFDVKD. CDR3 size: 15 residues. The CDR3 nucleotides are TGTGCCACCAGTGATACTTCCGGGACACGGGAGACCCAGTACTTC. As protein: CATSDTSGTRETQYF.

The chain joins TRBV9 to TRBJ2-1, with 9 bases identical to TRBD2. The J segment lost 4 bases and the V segment lost 4 bases, leaving 6 bases of the junction unmatched. CDR3 size: 15 residues. Germline CDR1 is SGDLS and CDR2 is YYNGEE. The CDR3 loop is CASSPPAGGYNEQFF. CDR3 in DNA: TGTGCCAGCAGCCCCCCAGCGGGGGGATACAATGAGCAGTTCTTC.

The rearrangement joins TRBV27 to TRBJ1-5, with D maybe TRBD1 (6 bases). CDR3 length equals 12 residues. The V and J ends lost 5 bases and 9 bases respectively, with 11 bases between them. In germline, CDR1 is MNHEY, CDR2 SMNVEV (reference sequence). CDR3 sequence: CASSPQGGPQHF. The CDR3 bases are TGTGCCAGCAGTCCACAGGGCGGGCCCCAGCATTTT.

The chain combines TRBV6-2 or TRBV6-3 with TRBJ1-2, with 8 positions matching TRBD1. Per the germline V gene, CDR1 is MNHEY and CDR2 is SVGEGT. Trimming at V came to 0 bases and at J to 4 bases, leaving 4 bases not matched to a gene. The CDR3 consists of 15 residues. CDR3 residues: CASSYSRQGTYGYTF. The CDR3 DNA is TGTGCCAGCAGTTACTCTCGACAGGGGACCTATGGCTACACCTTC.

This clone was seen more than once but under ten times. The rearrangement joins TRBV21-1 to TRBJ1-5; the listed D gene, TRBD1, was not tested against the DNA. TRBV21-1 is marked as a pseudogene. The CDR3 length is 13 residues. The CDR3 bases are TGTGCCAGCAGCAGGGACAGGGGCCAGCCCCAGCATTTT. Its protein product is CASSRDRGQPQHF.

V is TRBV21-1 and J is TRBJ2-2; the table gives TRBD2 as D, unverified against the DNA. TRBV21-1 is listed as a pseudogene. There are 17 residues in the CDR3. CDR3 DNA sequence: TGTGCCAGCAGCAAAATTTTGGGACTAGCGGGATCCGGGGAGCTGTTTTTT. Translating gives CASSKILGLAGSGELFF.

V is TRBV5-1 and J is TRBJ1-2; tentative D call: TRBD1 (5 bases). The CDR3 extends over 15 amino acids. Trimming left V 4 bases short and J 5 bases short, with 18 bases between. Germline V CDR1 and CDR2: SGHRS, YFSETQ. CDR3 nucleotide sequence: TGCGCCAGCAGCGAGGACGGGGGGAAAGGGTATGGCTACACCTTC. It yields the protein CASSEDGGKGYGYTF.

This chain uses TRBV28 with TRBJ2-7, with 7 bases aligning to TRBD2. The CDR3 is made up of 14 amino acids. From germline, CDR1 is MDHEN and CDR2 SYDVKM. V dropped 2 bases and J dropped 6; count of bases not matched to a gene: 7. The CDR3 loop reads CASSLLAGVSEQYF. CDR3 DNA sequence: TGTGCCAGCAGTTTACTGGCGGGAGTTTCCGAGCAGTACTTC.

The chain combines TRBV5-6 with TRBJ1-3, with D perhaps TRBD1 (6 bases). Germline-derived CDR1 and CDR2 are SGHDT and YYEEEE. The CDR3 has 17 amino acids. Deletions cut 0 bases from V and 0 bases from J, with 13 bases between. The CDR3 bases are TGTGCCAGCAGCTTGGGAATACAGGGCCTCTCTGGAAACACCATATATTTT. It is translated as CASSLGIQGLSGNTIYF.

This clone was counted a few times. The genes are TRBV9 and TRBJ2-7; 10 bases line up with TRBD1. With 4 bases clipped from V and 2 bases from J, the junction kept 3 bases outside the gene matches. CDR3 length: 14 amino acids. Looked up from germline, CDR1 is SGDLS and CDR2 is YYNGEE. The CDR3 reads CASSRGTGAYEQYF. For the CDR3, the DNA is TGTGCCAGCAGCCGGGGGACAGGGGCCTACGAGCAGTACTTC.

V gene TRBV11-2 combines with J gene TRBJ2-1, with TRBD2 matching over 7 bases. The CDR3 spans 15 residues. V lost 2 bases, J lost 10 bases, and 11 bases stayed unmatched. Germline values: CDR1 SGHAT, CDR2 FQNNGV. CDR3 protein: CASSLRTRGGAEQFF. The CDR3, as DNA: TGTGCCAGCAGCTTAAGGACTAGAGGCGGCGCGGAGCAGTTCTTC.

The chain links TRBV5-1 to TRBJ1-5; D perhaps matches TRBD1 (6 bases). This CDR3 is 15 amino acids long. Germline-derived CDR1 and CDR2 are SGHRS and YFSETQ. The germline V and J ends were trimmed by 2 bases and 1 base, with 10 bases remaining between them. The CDR3 DNA is TGCGCCAGCAGCTTAACCACAGGGAGCAATCAGCCCCAGCATTTT. Amino acids: CASSLTTGSNQPQHF.

This chain's CDR3 is CASSEAREDGYGYTF. The CDR3 DNA reads as TGTGCCAGCAGTGAAGCGCGGGAGGACGGCTATGGCTACACCTTC. The chain has TRBV2 and TRBJ1-2; D remains unclear. V gave up 0 bases and J gave up 4 bases, with 12 bases separating them. Germline CDR1 reads SNHLY; CDR2 reads FYNNEI. The CDR3 has 15 residues. Filled out from reference TRBV2 and TRBJ1-2, the complete variable domain reads EPEVTQTPSHQVTQMGQEVILRCVPISNHLYFYWYRQILGQKVEFLVSFYNNEISEKSEIFDDQFSVERPDGSNFTLKIRSTKLEDSAMYFCASSEAREDGYGYTFGSGTRLTVV.

This chain uses TRBV7-3 with TRBJ2-7, with 7 bases matching TRBD2. The V gene end was trimmed by 1 base and the J gene end by 2 bases; junction bases not matched to a gene: 5. CDR3 length: 15 amino acids. CDR1 and CDR2 (germline): SGHTA, FQGTGA. The CDR3 coding sequence is TGTGCCAGCAGCTTAAACCAGGGACTAACCTACGAGCAGTACTTC. It specifies CASSLNQGLTYEQYF.

The chain carries TRBV27 and TRBJ2-7, with TRBD2 matching over 7 bases. CDR3 size: 16 residues. Germline CDR1 reads MNHEY; CDR2 reads SMNVEV (reference sequence). Germline trimming cut 6 bases from V and 0 bases from J; bases unmatched to any gene: 11. The CDR3 DNA is TGTGCCAGCAGCCGATGGGGGGGAGACAGCTCCTACGAGCAGTACTTC. It codes for CASSRWGGDSSYEQYF.

This sequence joins TRBV9 and TRBJ2-1; D possibly corresponds to TRBD2 (6 bases). The ends were cut back, 4 bases at V and 13 bases at J, with 12 bases in the middle. The CDR3 loop spans 11 amino acids. Looked up from germline, CDR1 is SGDLS and CDR2 is YYNGEE. The CDR3 protein is CASSPGVPQFF. The CDR3 coding sequence is TGTGCCAGCAGCCCGGGGGTTCCTCAGTTCTTC.

V gene TRBV5-1 combines with J gene TRBJ1-2, with 8 bases that match TRBD1. Unmatched junction bases numbered 7, after V lost 4 bases and J lost 5 bases. Germline CDR1 and CDR2: SGHRS and YFSETQ. The CDR3 extends over 14 amino acids. The CDR3 spells CASSPRGRDYGYTF. Here the CDR3 DNA reads TGCGCCAGCAGCCCCAGGGGGCGCGATTATGGCTACACCTTC.

Here the CDR3 DNA reads TGCGCCAGCAGTCCCCCACAGGGGCACTATGGCTACACCTTC. It codes for CASSPPQGHYGYTF. The chain uses TRBV23-1 and TRBJ1-2, with 7 bases matching TRBD1. TRBV23-1 has ORF status, its function being uncertain. This CDR3 has 14 residues. Losses at the gene ends were 4 bases for V and 3 bases for J; bases not matched to a gene: 5.

Only a few counts were recorded for this clone. The V gene is TRBV7-9, the J gene TRBJ1-6, with TRBD1 matching over 10 bases. The junction had 8 bases not matched to a gene; V was cut back by 5 bases and J by 7 bases. The CDR3 length is 16 residues. Germline CDR1 reads SEHNR; CDR2 reads FQNEAQ (reference sequence). The CDR3 sequence: CASSGRDRGGNSPLHF. In nucleotides, the CDR3 is TGTGCCAGCAGCGGTAGGGACAGGGGAGGCAATTCACCCCTCCACTTT.

This chain joins TRBV6-5 and TRBJ1-1; D uncertain. The CDR3 totals 14 residues. V was shortened by 6 bases and J by 2 bases, with 13 bases between the two germline ends. Per the germline V gene, CDR1 is MNHEY and CDR2 is SVGAGI. As DNA, the CDR3 is TGTGCCAGCAGACCCGGGCGGGCAAACACTGAAGCTTTCTTT. It translates to CASRPGRANTEAFF.

The chain links TRBV7-6 to TRBJ2-7; 7 positions match TRBD1. The CDR3 is 16 amino acids. V gave up 6 bases and J gave up 4 bases; unmatched junction bases: 15. Per germline, CDR1 SGHVS and CDR2 FNYEAQ. CDR3 sequence: CASSFGRRAGGYEQYF. The CDR3 coding sequence is TGTGCCAGCAGTTTCGGACGCAGGGCAGGGGGTTACGAGCAGTACTTC.

V gene TRBV28 combines with J gene TRBJ1-2, with D possibly matching TRBD1 (5 bases). This CDR3 is 14 amino acids long. Germline-derived CDR1 and CDR2 are MDHEN and SYDVKM. Trimming took off 3 bases at V and 2 bases at J, with 10 bases between the two ends. Here the CDR3 reads CASSFQGTNYGYTF. CDR3 coding DNA: TGTGCCAGCAGTTTCCAGGGTACCAACTATGGCTACACCTTC.

This clone was counted once. The chain has TRBV28 and TRBJ1-5; 10 nucleotides agree with TRBD1. Germline assignment: CDR1 MDHEN and CDR2 SYDVKM. The CDR3 has 15 amino acids. V shed 6 bases and J 4 bases; nucleotides not matched to a gene: 6. CDR3 region: CASRGTGERNQPQHF. The CDR3 DNA reads TGTGCCAGCAGGGGGACAGGGGAGAGGAATCAGCCCCAGCATTTT.